Listed below are T cell receptor beta chains from one sample, sequenced in a study of shared clonotypes between healthy human individuals. Sequenced by immunoSEQ multiplex PCR; TCRdb stores in-frame clones only, minus some. The table has some 550,000 clones, roughly 97% seen once. Source material: naive CD4+ T cells sorted from blood. These receptor sequences come from a woman younger than 45 in good health. Both conserved end residues are part of each CDR3. D genes are given only for firm matches. Size values are once, few and many counts, or a class for expanded clones, and some rows have none.

cdr3_aa cdr3_nt j_call clone_size d_call v_call
CASSPPKGTGYSGNTIYF TGTGCCAGCTCACCACCGAAAGGGACAGGCTACTCTGGAAACACCATATATTTT TRBJ1-3 NA TRBD1 TRBV18
CASSLVAGVYYEQYF TGTGCCAGCAGCTTAGTAGCAGGGGTCTACTACGAGCAGTACTTC TRBJ2-7 NA NA TRBV11-2
CATSRAGTYNEQFF TGTGCCACCAGCAGAGCCGGGACCTACAATGAGCAGTTCTTC TRBJ2-1 NA NA TRBV15
CASSANGLAGDNEQFF TGTGCCAGCAGCGCTAACGGACTAGCGGGAGACAATGAGCAGTTCTTC TRBJ2-1 NA TRBD2 TRBV2
CASSPHLSSYNEQFF TGTGCCAGTAGTCCACACCTGAGCTCCTACAATGAGCAGTTCTTC TRBJ2-1 once NA TRBV19
CASATGFVYNEQFF TGTGCCAGCGCTACAGGGTTTGTGTACAATGAGCAGTTCTTC TRBJ2-1 NA NA TRBV2
CASSQDPRITEAFF TGCGCCAGCAGCCAAGATCCCAGGATCACTGAAGCTTTCTTT TRBJ1-1 NA NA TRBV4-1
CASSITAGTSGSYEQYF TGTGCCAGCAGCATTACTGCCGGGACTAGCGGGTCCTACGAGCAGTACTTC TRBJ2-7 NA TRBD2 TRBV5-8
CASSPGGRNYNEQFF TGTGCCAGCTCACCTGGAGGGCGCAACTACAATGAGCAGTTCTTC TRBJ2-1 NA NA TRBV18
CASSEPGLESEQYF TGTGCCAGCAGTGAACCGGGACTAGAGTCCGAGCAGTACTTC TRBJ2-7 NA TRBD2 TRBV6-1
CASSPGGGSYEQYF TGTGCCAGCAGCCCCGGAGGGGGATCCTACGAGCAGTACTTC TRBJ2-7 once NA TRBV7-2
CASSGTSGRGLGYNEQFF TGTGCCAGCAGTGGGACTAGCGGGAGGGGATTAGGTTACAATGAGCAGTTCTTC TRBJ2-1 NA TRBD2 TRBV6-1
CASSSSGTPRGTEAFF TGTGCCAGCAGCTCATCCGGGACGCCGAGGGGAACTGAAGCTTTCTTT TRBJ1-1 NA NA TRBV5-6
CASSQISSLNRGYQETQYF TGTGCCAGCAGCCAGATCAGTAGCTTGAACAGGGGGTACCAAGAGACCCAGTACTTC TRBJ2-5 NA NA TRBV21-1
CATSRTGSFNEKLFF TGTGCCACCAGCAGGACGGGGTCCTTTAATGAAAAACTGTTTTTT TRBJ1-4 NA NA TRBV15
CASSTTGEVTGELFF TGTGCCAGTAGTACTACAGGGGAGGTCACCGGGGAGCTGTTTTTT TRBJ2-2 NA NA TRBV19
CASSIGIQETQYF TGTGCCAGTAGTATCGGGATTCAAGAGACCCAGTACTTC TRBJ2-5 NA NA TRBV19
CASSLVGGGANTGELFF TGCGCCAGCAGCTTGGTAGGGGGAGGCGCGAACACCGGGGAGCTGTTTTTT TRBJ2-2 NA NA TRBV5-1
CASSESGDEQFF TGTGCCAGCAGTGAATCAGGGGATGAGCAGTTCTTC TRBJ2-1 NA NA TRBV25-1
CASRMGGTGTDTQYF TGTGCCAGCAGGATGGGCGGGACAGGGACAGATACGCAGTATTTT TRBJ2-3 NA TRBD1 TRBV4-2
CSAESGTVGDTQYF TGCAGCGCAGAAAGCGGGACAGTGGGGGATACGCAGTATTTT TRBJ2-3 NA NA TRBV29-1
CAISESTGLNEQFF TGTGCCATCAGTGAGTCGACAGGTTTAAATGAGCAGTTCTTC TRBJ2-1 NA NA TRBV10-3
CACTEQGASSKQYF TGTGCCTGCACAGAGCAGGGGGCATCGAGCAAACAGTACTTC TRBJ2-7 NA TRBD1 TRBV2
CASSQGSDRVAYEQYF TGCGCCAGCAGCCAGGGTTCGGACAGGGTAGCTTACGAGCAGTACTTC TRBJ2-7 NA TRBD1 TRBV5-1
CASSSARAGALWGTEAFF TGTGCCAGCAGCTCCGCCCGAGCCGGTGCGCTCTGGGGGACTGAAGCTTTCTTT TRBJ1-1 NA NA TRBV5-4
CASRRLAGAYEQYF TGTGCCAGCAGGAGACTAGCGGGAGCCTACGAGCAGTACTTC TRBJ2-7 NA TRBD2 TRBV6-6
CAIRTGAHTDTQYF TGTGCCATCAGAACAGGGGCCCACACAGATACGCAGTATTTT TRBJ2-3 NA TRBD1 TRBV10-3
CASSLAVGTEAFF TGTGCCAGCAGCTTGGCGGTCGGCACTGAAGCTTTCTTT TRBJ1-1 NA NA TRBV5-8
CSVTGLAGFNEQFF TGCAGCGTTACGGGACTAGCGGGTTTCAATGAGCAGTTCTTC TRBJ2-1 NA TRBD2 TRBV29-1
CAATSSNNEQFF TGTGCCGCGACTAGCAGCAACAATGAGCAGTTCTTC TRBJ2-1 once TRBD2 TRBV28
CASSSPTLGETQYF TGTGCCAGCAGCTCCCCGACCCTGGGGGAGACCCAGTACTTC TRBJ2-5 NA NA TRBV28
CASSTSGSAWVEQYF TGTGCCAGCAGCACTAGCGGGAGCGCCTGGGTCGAGCAGTACTTC TRBJ2-7 NA TRBD2 TRBV9
CATSRRGNSPKNIQYF TGTGCCACCAGCAGAAGGGGGAATTCCCCCAAAAACATTCAGTACTTC TRBJ2-4 NA NA TRBV15
CASSIDLNTALGGNIQYF TGTGCCAGTAGTATAGATCTTAACACGGCCCTAGGAGGAAACATTCAGTACTTC TRBJ2-4 NA NA TRBV19
CASSYARGQGGYEQYF TGTGCCAGCAGTTACGCGCGGGGCCAGGGGGGGTACGAGCAGTACTTC TRBJ2-7 NA NA TRBV27
CASRLGRFVETQYF TGTGCCAGCAGACTAGGGAGGTTCGTTGAGACCCAGTACTTC TRBJ2-5 NA NA TRBV27
CASRGFRQSNQPQHF TGTGCCAGTAGAGGTTTCCGACAGTCGAATCAGCCCCAGCATTTT TRBJ1-5 NA NA TRBV19
CASSLGTGETQPQHF TGCGCCAGCAGCTTAGGGACAGGGGAAACTCAGCCCCAGCATTTT TRBJ1-5 NA TRBD1 TRBV5-1
CASSTNENTEAFF TGTGCCAGCAGCACCAATGAGAACACTGAAGCTTTCTTT TRBJ1-1 NA NA TRBV6-6
CASSPPLGGPGSSEQYF TGTGCCAGCTCACCACCTCTTGGCGGACCGGGGTCGAGCGAGCAGTACTTC TRBJ2-7 NA NA TRBV18
CASSLVAGTPYNEQFF TGCGCCAGCAGCTTGGTAGCGGGAACCCCCTACAATGAGCAGTTCTTC TRBJ2-1 NA TRBD2 TRBV5-1
CATSRDRDLAYEQYF TGTGCCACCAGCAGAGACAGGGATTTAGCCTACGAGCAGTACTTC TRBJ2-7 NA NA TRBV15
CASSPATYYEQYF TGTGCCAGCAGTCCCGCGACGTATTACGAGCAGTACTTC TRBJ2-7 NA NA TRBV27
CASSPGQGGGNTIYF TGTGCCAGCAGCCCGGGACAGGGCGGAGGAAACACCATATATTTT TRBJ1-3 NA TRBD1 TRBV6-5
CASSKPTGELFF TGTGCCAGCAGCAAGCCCACCGGGGAGCTGTTTTTT TRBJ2-2 NA NA TRBV9
CASSSKGAGVEKLFF TGTGCCAGCAGCTCAAAGGGGGCTGGAGTTGAAAAACTGTTTTTT TRBJ1-4 NA TRBD1 TRBV5-4
CASSLDQRGNTDTQYF TGTGCCAGCAGTTTAGATCAGCGGGGCAACACAGATACGCAGTATTTT TRBJ2-3 NA TRBD2 TRBV28
CASSVGLARQETQYF TGTGCCAGCAGCGTGGGACTAGCCCGTCAAGAGACCCAGTACTTC TRBJ2-5 NA TRBD2 TRBV9
CASSFNPWASGRVNTQYF TGTGCCAGCAGCTTCAACCCGTGGGCTAGCGGGAGGGTAAATACGCAGTATTTT TRBJ2-3 NA TRBD2 TRBV11-2
CASSLLDTGELFF TGCGCCAGCAGCTTGTTGGACACCGGGGAGCTGTTTTTT TRBJ2-2 NA NA TRBV5-1
CASMTGSWLTDTQYF TGTGCCAGCATGACAGGTAGTTGGCTCACAGATACGCAGTATTTT TRBJ2-3 NA NA TRBV7-9
CASSLQGYTDTQYF TGTGCCAGCAGCTTACAGGGGTACACAGATACGCAGTATTTT TRBJ2-3 NA NA TRBV7-2
CASSGLSREQYF TGTGCCAGCAGCGGCCTAAGCAGGGAGCAGTACTTC TRBJ2-7 NA NA TRBV11-2
CATSSGGLAGAETQYF TGTGCCACCAGCAGCGGGGGACTAGCGGGAGCTGAGACCCAGTACTTC TRBJ2-5 NA TRBD2 TRBV15
CASSYGGSGRGASTDTQYF TGTGCCAGTTCTTACGGGGGATCGGGGAGAGGGGCTAGCACAGATACGCAGTATTTT TRBJ2-3 NA NA TRBV19
CASGSASGSAEQYF TGTGCCAGCGGCTCCGCTAGCGGGAGCGCCGAGCAGTACTTC TRBJ2-7 NA TRBD2 TRBV2
CAWSVQETQYF TGTGCCTGGAGTGTACAAGAGACCCAGTACTTC TRBJ2-5 NA NA TRBV30
CASSPSHTDTQYF TGTGCCAGCAGTCCCTCCCACACAGATACGCAGTATTTT TRBJ2-3 NA NA TRBV6-5